Listed here are 17 T cell receptor beta chains from one sample, sequenced in a study of blood T cell repertoires in COVID-19. The protocol was immunoSEQ multiplex PCR, while the TCRdb copy is restricted to in-frame clones and leaves out a portion. The table shows about 150,000 clones, with roughly 80% occurring only once. What was sequenced was PBMCs or T cells enriched from blood (not recorded which). The receptors were sampled from a woman between 45 and 60 years old who had recovered from COVID-19.

The V gene is TRBV29-1, the J gene TRBJ2-1; 8 bases map to TRBD1. Germline V gives CDR1 SQVTM, CDR2 ANQGSEA. V lost 1 base to trimming and J lost 2 bases; unmatched junction nucleotides: 7. The CDR3 runs to 16 residues. The CDR3 region has the DNA TGCAGCGTTGAAGGGGCGGGACAGGTGACCTACAATGAGCAGTTCTTC. Translation: CSVEGAGQVTYNEQFF.

This CDR3 reads CASSYNTGTRMNTEAFF. The CDR3, as DNA: TGTGCCAGCAGTTACAATACAGGGACTAGAATGAACACTGAAGCTTTCTTT. The chain joins TRBV6-2 or TRBV6-3 to TRBJ1-1, with a possible D match to TRBD1 (6 bases). Per the germline V gene, CDR1 is MNHEY and CDR2 is SVGEGT. Trimming left V 2 bases short and J 0 bases short, with 16 bases between. This CDR3 contains 17 residues.

This rearrangement joins TRBV5-1 to TRBJ1-4; 7 bases are shared with TRBD1. This CDR3 is 13 amino acids long. The germline gives CDR1 SGHRS, CDR2 YFSETQ. V dropped 2 bases and J dropped 6; count of bases not matched to a gene: 1. The CDR3 protein is CASSFRGDEKLFF. The CDR3 nucleotides read TGCGCCAGCAGCTTCAGGGGGGATGAAAAACTGTTTTTT.

The CDR3 sequence: CASSLGTADYNEQFF. As DNA, the CDR3 is TGTGCCAGCAGCTTAGGGACAGCTGACTACAATGAGCAGTTCTTC. The genes are TRBV11-2 and TRBJ2-1; tentatively, D is TRBD1 (6 bases). CDR1 and CDR2 (germline): SGHAT, FQNNGV. V shed 1 base and J shed 3 bases, with 10 bases lying between them. CDR3 length: 15 residues.

The chain combines TRBV6-1 with TRBJ2-5; TRBD2 aligns across 8 bases. Germline loops: CDR1 MNHNS, CDR2 SASEGT. This CDR3 contains 15 residues. The J segment lost 5 bases and the V segment lost 3 bases, leaving 8 bases of the junction unmatched. The CDR3 here is CASSDMGLVRETQYF. CDR3 nucleotide sequence: TGTGCCAGCAGTGATATGGGACTAGTAAGGGAGACCCAGTACTTC.

This rearrangement joins TRBV19 to TRBJ1-5; D remains ambiguous. The CDR3 loop spans 15 amino acids. V was pared by 7 bases and J by 0 bases, with 13 bases between. Germline-derived CDR1 and CDR2 are LNHDA and SQIVND (reference sequence). The CDR3 bases are TGTGCCAGTACGGCGGCTACGTATAGCAATCAGCCCCAGCATTTT. Encoded protein: CASTAATYSNQPQHF.

Here the CDR3 reads CASSFDRDSEQYF. CDR3 sequence (DNA): TGTGCCAGCAGCTTCGACAGGGACTCCGAGCAGTACTTC. V usage is TRBV5-4 and J usage is TRBJ2-7, with a weak D call TRBD1 (7 bases). V shed 2 bases and J shed 6 bases, with 12 bases lying between them. Per the germline V gene, CDR1 is SGHNT and CDR2 is YYREEE (reference sequence). This CDR3 has 13 amino acids.

This clone was picked up one time. V and J are TRBV4-3 and TRBJ2-7; 8 bases are shared with TRBD2. V lost 4 bases, J lost 4 bases, and 12 bases stayed unmatched. CDR3 length equals 16 residues. In germline, CDR1 is LGHNA, CDR2 YSLEER. CDR3 in amino acids: CASSRTSGNTQYEQYF. CDR3 nucleotide sequence: TGCGCCAGCAGCCGAACTAGCGGCAACACTCAGTACGAGCAGTACTTC.

The rearrangement links TRBV21-1 to TRBJ2-1; whether TRBD2, the table's D call, matches the DNA was not checked. TRBV21-1 is a known pseudogene. The CDR3 consists of 17 residues. This CDR3 is CASSHQGLAGEDNEQFF. The CDR3 bases are TGTGCCAGCAGCCACCAGGGACTAGCGGGAGAGGACAATGAGCAGTTCTTC.

The chain couples TRBV6-5 to TRBJ2-7; D is perhaps TRBD2 (6 bases). The CDR3 consists of 15 residues. Germline V lookup: CDR1 MNHEY, CDR2 SVGAGI. V lost 0 bases and J lost 2, with 11 bases in between. The CDR3 spells CASSYSIPGAYEQYF. As DNA, the CDR3 is TGTGCCAGCAGTTACTCGATACCGGGGGCCTACGAGCAGTACTTC.

J is TRBJ1-5 and V is TRBV18; 8 nucleotides match TRBD1. This CDR3 spans 15 amino acids. Per the germline V gene, CDR1 is KGHSH and CDR2 is LQKENI. Trimming removed 3 bases from V and 5 bases from J; junction bases left unmatched: 6. The chain's CDR3 is CASSPYTGGDQPQHF. The CDR3 coding sequence is TGTGCCAGCTCACCTTATACAGGGGGAGATCAGCCCCAGCATTTT.

The chain combines TRBV27 with TRBJ1-2; 7 nucleotides align to TRBD1. CDR3 length: 13 amino acids. Losses at the gene ends were 6 bases for V and 6 bases for J; bases not matched to a gene: 7. Germline CDR1 and CDR2: MNHEY and SMNVEV (reference sequence). The CDR3 DNA reads as TGTGCCAGCAGGGCCGGACAGGAGCATGGCTACACCTTC. Translating it yields CASRAGQEHGYTF.

This rearrangement joins TRBV7-9 to TRBJ2-7, with D perhaps matching TRBD2 (5 bases). V gave up 5 bases and J gave up 1 base, with 6 bases separating them. CDR3 length equals 12 residues. CDR1 and CDR2 from the germline V gene are SEHNR and FQNEAQ (reference sequence). CDR3 in amino acids: CASSRGSYEQYF. The CDR3 coding sequence is TGTGCCAGCAGCCGAGGGTCCTACGAGCAGTACTTC.

This clone was picked up one time. The identical CDR3 is also encoded by other nucleotide sequences in the sample. The chain is built from TRBV4-3 and TRBJ1-2; D ambiguous. Trimming pared 0 bases from V and 5 bases from J, leaving 7 bases between. CDR1 is LGHNA and CDR2 is YSLEER in the germline V gene. There are 13 residues in the CDR3. The CDR3 reads CASSQEPGYGYTF. CDR3 DNA: TGCGCCAGCAGCCAAGAACCAGGTTATGGCTACACCTTC.

This chain uses TRBV19 with TRBJ1-2; D is uncertain. CDR1 and CDR2 (germline): LNHDA, SQIVND (reference sequence). V was clipped by 5 bases and J by 4 bases, with 14 bases between them. The CDR3 runs to 14 residues. CDR3 residues: CASSPLSNPYGYTF. The DNA of the CDR3 is TGTGCCAGTAGTCCCCTTTCTAACCCCTATGGCTACACCTTC.

The CDR3 loop is CAISDSSGIKDGYTF. In DNA, the CDR3 is TGTGCCATCAGTGATTCAAGCGGGATCAAGGATGGCTACACCTTC. The chain links TRBV10-3 to TRBJ1-2; no reliable D call. The V gene's germline CDR1 is ENHRY and CDR2 SYGVKD. There are 15 residues in the CDR3. V was trimmed by 3 bases and J by 6 bases, leaving 17 bases between them.

Notes on this clone: At one boundary the junction diverges from the germline segment, which might be a read error. The rearrangement uses TRBV11-1 and TRBJ1-2; D remains unclear. Germline assignment: CDR1 SGHAT and CDR2 FQDESV (reference sequence). The CDR3 consists of 14 residues. The CDR3 spells CASSLDSSITDLIF. Here the CDR3 DNA reads TGTGCCAGCAGCTTAGATTCTAGTATCACCGATCTGATCTTC. The full variable domain, rest sourced from reference TRBV11-1 and TRBJ1-2, is EAEVAQSPRYKITEKSQAVAFWCDPISGHATLYWYRQILGQGPELLVQFQDESVVDDSQLPKDRFSAERLKGVDSTLKIQPAELGDSAMYLCASSLDSSITDLIFGSGTRLTVV.